The 28 T cell receptor beta chains below come from one sample, sequenced in a study of blood T cells in healthy people across ages. Using a J-beta primer mix together with a sample-barcoded 5' primer, a second PCR was run for roughly 6 to 12 cycles. TCRdb itself ran the 5' RACE reads through MiXCR, one entry per CDR3 protein. There are over 500,000 distinct CDR3 sequences in the sample; 27% occur only once, and approximately 3.3% lies in the top ten. Separately, the same data were catalogued under a study of T cells of mothers and their children.

The specimen was blood. The receptors here all came from a boy aged 2-9 years in good health.

This rearrangement joins TRBV5-1 to TRBJ2-2; 9 bases map to TRBD1. This CDR3 is 17 amino acids long. The germline CDR1 and CDR2 sequences are SGHRS and YFSETQ. The J segment lost 4 bases and the V segment lost 5 bases, leaving 12 bases of the junction unmatched. Here the CDR3 DNA reads TGCGCCAGCAGATTAATCCCCGGGACAGGGCTCACCGGGGAGCTGTTTTTT. It specifies CASRLIPGTGLTGELFF.

Only a few counts were recorded for this clonotype. The chain is built from TRBV30 and TRBJ2-1; 9 nucleotides line up with TRBD1. The length of the CDR3 is 12 residues. CDR1 and CDR2 (germline): GTSNPN, SVGIG (reference sequence). Losses at the gene ends were 5 bases for V and 8 bases for J; bases not matched to a gene: 4. CDR3 nucleotides: TGTGCCTGGGGACAGGGGATCGATGAGCAGTTCTTC. This sequence encodes CAWGQGIDEQFF.

This clonotype was detected only a few times. J is TRBJ2-7 and V is TRBV12-3 or TRBV12-4; D gene ambiguous. CDR3 length: 13 amino acids. V was clipped by 5 bases and J by 9 bases, with 17 bases between them. CDR3 protein: CASSPGINVAQYF. The CDR3 DNA reads TGTGCCAGCAGTCCGGGTATTAATGTGGCGCAGTACTTC.

A few counts support this clonotype. The chain couples TRBV9 to TRBJ2-4; TRBD2 matches at 8 bases. This CDR3 region has 15 residues. After removal of 0 bases from V and 2 bases from J, the junction contained 1 base not matched to a gene. Germline assignment: CDR1 SGDLS and CDR2 YYNGEE. This chain's CDR3 is CASSVAGGSKNIQYF. The CDR3 DNA sequence: TGTGCCAGCAGCGTAGCGGGAGGGTCCAAAAACATTCAGTACTTC.

This chain connects TRBV6-6 to TRBJ1-1; no definite D call. This CDR3 has 15 amino acids. V was trimmed by 4 bases and J by 0 bases, leaving 12 bases between them. CDR1 MNHNY and CDR2 SVGAGI come from the germline V gene (reference sequence). CDR3 coding DNA: TGTGCCAGCAGTTCTCCACTTATCCTGAACACTGAAGCTTTCTTT. Translation: CASSSPLILNTEAFF.

The CDR3 region is CASSYGGGTYGYTF. The CDR3, as DNA: TGTGCCAGCAGTTATGGGGGCGGAACCTATGGCTACACCTTC. The rearrangement joins TRBV6-6 to TRBJ1-2; perhaps TRBD1 as D (6 bases). Germline loops: CDR1 MNHNY, CDR2 SVGAGI (reference sequence). The length of the CDR3 is 14 residues. The V end lost 3 bases, the J end lost 4 bases, and 12 bases lay between the germline ends.

The chain combines TRBV4-3 with TRBJ2-4; 10 bases are a match to TRBD1. Unmatched junction bases numbered 0, after V lost 3 bases and J lost 1 base. Germline V gene sequence: CDR1 LGHNA, CDR2 YSLEER. The CDR3 totals 15 residues. The CDR3 bases are TGCGCCAGCAGCCAGGGACAGGGGGCCAAAAACATTCAGTACTTC. Amino acid sequence: CASSQGQGAKNIQYF.

The V and J genes are TRBV4-3 and TRBJ2-7; D is perhaps TRBD1 (5 bases). V was pared by 1 base and J by 2 bases, with 12 bases between. Germline values: CDR1 LGHNA, CDR2 YSLEER. This CDR3 has 15 amino acids. DNA for the CDR3: TGCGCCAGCAGCCAAGTAGACAGTGGCGCCTACGAGCAGTACTTC. As protein: CASSQVDSGAYEQYF.

The chain links TRBV7-2 to TRBJ1-4, with TRBD1 identical over 9 bases. Trimming at V came to 5 bases and at J to 6 bases, leaving 10 bases not matched to a gene. CDR3 length: 16 residues. CDR1 SGHTA and CDR2 FQGNSA come from the germline V gene. CDR3: CASSPTGTGGDEKLFF. CDR3 sequence (DNA): TGTGCCAGCAGCCCTACCGGAACAGGGGGCGATGAAAAACTGTTTTTT.

This clonotype was observed a few times. The genes are TRBV10-3 and TRBJ2-7; tentative D call: TRBD2 (6 bases). Trimming cost V 6 bases and J 0 bases, with 15 bases left between them. The germline V gene has CDR1 ENHRY and CDR2 SYGVKD. This CDR3 spans 15 amino acids. CDR3 region: CAIRAGTGDSYEQYF. The CDR3, as DNA: TGTGCCATCAGAGCCGGGACTGGGGACTCCTACGAGCAGTACTTC.

This clonotype occurred a few times. The gene calls are TRBV2 and TRBJ2-4, with TRBD2 as a possible D gene (6 bases). CDR1 SNHLY and CDR2 FYNNEI come from the germline V gene. This CDR3 contains 16 residues. Trimming cost V 3 bases and J 7 bases, with 19 bases left between them. The CDR3 region has the DNA TGTGCCAGCAGTGAGGCGGGAAGGCTGTTATTGAACATTCAGTACTTC. Encoded protein: CASSEAGRLLLNIQYF.

This clonotype was seen more than once but under ten times. The chain employs TRBV10-3 and TRBJ2-7; TRBD2 matches 8 bases. The J segment lost 5 bases and the V segment lost 7 bases, leaving 16 bases of the junction unmatched. Germline-derived CDR1 and CDR2 are ENHRY and SYGVKD. The CDR3 loop spans 16 amino acids. DNA of the CDR3: TGTGCCATCACCAAAGGACCGGGACTAGAGGGCAACGAGCAGTACTTC. Translated, it gives CAITKGPGLEGNEQYF.

This clonotype has just a few counts. The CDR3 coding sequence is TGTGCCAGCAGTGGAGTTGGAAACAATGAGCAGTTCTTC. This sequence encodes CASSGVGNNEQFF. The J gene is TRBJ2-1, the V gene TRBV2; no firm D call. Germline assignment: CDR1 SNHLY and CDR2 FYNNEI. V lost 4 bases, J lost 5 bases, and 9 bases lay in between. The CDR3 spans 13 residues.

CDR3 DNA: TGTGCCAGCAGTTTAGTAATACAGACCCAGTACTTC. Its protein product is CASSLVIQTQYF. The chain links TRBV12-3 or TRBV12-4 to TRBJ2-7; no clear D gene. The J call is uncertain, as TRBJ2-5 better fits the DNA end. The CDR3 loop spans 12 amino acids.

This chain uses TRBV11-2 with TRBJ2-5, with D tentatively TRBD2 (6 bases). Germline V gene lookup returns CDR1 SGHAT and CDR2 FQNNGV. This CDR3 region has 14 residues. Trimming left V 1 base short and J 5 bases short, with 11 bases between. This CDR3 is CASSLVRTTETQYF. DNA for the CDR3: TGTGCCAGCAGCTTAGTAAGGACTACCGAGACCCAGTACTTC.

J is TRBJ2-7 and V is TRBV5-1, with a weak D call TRBD1 (6 bases). Germline V CDR1 and CDR2: SGHRS, YFSETQ. V was pared by 5 bases and J by 2 bases, with 11 bases between. The CDR3 runs 13 residues. CDR3 bases: TGCGCCAGCAGTAGCAGGGGCACCTACGAGCAGTACTTC. This translates into CASSSRGTYEQYF.

The chain carries TRBV9 and TRBJ2-5, with TRBD2 matching 11 bases. V dropped 0 bases and J dropped 5; count of bases not matched to a gene: 6. The length of the CDR3 is 16 residues. Germline CDR1 is SGDLS and CDR2 is YYNGEE. The CDR3 DNA reads TGTGCCAGCAGCGTAGATGTAGCGGGAGGGAGGGAGACCCAGTACTTC. Protein product: CASSVDVAGGRETQYF.

This clonotype was seen a handful of times. One junction end does not reproduce the germline sequence, and a read error may be involved. V is TRBV12-3 or TRBV12-4 and J is TRBJ2-7; D not resolved. The CDR3 contains 13 residues. This CDR3 reads CAGSVLSSYEQYF. The CDR3 DNA reads as TGTGCCGGCAGTGTCCTTAGCTCCTACGAGCAGTACTTC.

This clonotype has more than one count but fewer than ten. V is TRBV5-8 and J is TRBJ1-2; D not certain. The CDR3 is 10 residues long. Germline assignment: CDR1 SGHTS and CDR2 YDEGEE. The germline V and J ends were trimmed by 4 bases and 14 bases, with 12 bases remaining between them. CDR3 region: CASSSLYLTF. The DNA of the CDR3 is TGTGCCAGCAGCAGCCTTTACCTTACCTTC.

There are a few counts of this clonotype. The chain couples TRBV7-9 to TRBJ1-2, with D unresolved. Germline-derived CDR1 and CDR2 are SEHNR and FQNEAQ (reference sequence). With 3 bases removed from V and 7 bases from J, the gap between germline ends came to 12 bases. The CDR3 is made up of 13 amino acids. CDR3 residues: CASSFASASGYTF. CDR3 DNA: TGTGCCAGCAGCTTCGCGTCAGCTTCTGGCTACACCTTC.

For the CDR3, the DNA is TGTGCCATCAGTGAGTCCGGGGAGAGCAAGAATGAGCAGTTCTTC. Encoded protein: CAISESGESKNEQFF. The chain links TRBV10-3 to TRBJ2-5, with a weak D call TRBD2 (5 bases). The better agreement between TRBJ2-1 and the DNA end casts doubt on the J call. Germline-derived CDR1 and CDR2 are ENHRY and SYGVKD. The CDR3 length is 15 residues.

The chain is built from TRBV7-2 and TRBJ2-5; D perhaps matches TRBD2 (5 bases). CDR1 and CDR2 from the germline V gene are SGHTA and FQGNSA. This CDR3 comprises 15 residues. V lost 1 base to trimming and J lost 5 bases, with 14 bases between them. CDR3 sequence reads: CASSLDGSRRETQYF. In DNA, the CDR3 is TGTGCCAGCAGCTTAGATGGGAGCCGGAGGGAGACCCAGTACTTC.

This clonotype was observed a handful of times. The chain has TRBV4-3 and TRBJ1-2; 10 bases map to TRBD1. V gave up 0 bases and J gave up 3 bases; unmatched junction bases: 7. The CDR3 extends over 17 amino acids. Germline V gene data show CDR1 as LGHNA and CDR2 as YSLEER. The CDR3 here is CASSQDPMTGGHYGYTF. In nucleotides, the CDR3 is TGCGCCAGCAGCCAAGATCCGATGACAGGGGGCCACTATGGCTACACCTTC.

The rearrangement joins TRBV7-9 to TRBJ2-4; 9 bases map to TRBD1. There are 13 residues in the CDR3. The germline gives CDR1 SEHNR, CDR2 FQNEAQ (reference sequence). After removal of 5 bases from V and 8 bases from J, the junction contained 4 bases not matched to a gene. CDR3 region: CASSTQGADIQYF. For the CDR3, the DNA is TGTGCCAGCAGCACACAGGGGGCTGACATTCAGTACTTC.

The chain has TRBV6-1 and TRBJ1-2, with D unresolved. V lost 1 base, J lost 5 bases, and 14 bases lay in between. The CDR3 is 15 residues long. Germline loops: CDR1 MNHNS, CDR2 SASEGT. The CDR3 DNA is TGTGCCAGCAGTGAAGGCAGGCGCTCAAATTATGGCTACACCTTC. Protein: CASSEGRRSNYGYTF.

This clonotype is a singleton in its sample. The chain recombines TRBV11-2 with TRBJ2-7; tentatively, D is TRBD2 (6 bases). There are 16 residues in the CDR3. The ends were cut back, 1 base at V and 0 bases at J, with 13 bases in the middle. Germline V gene data show CDR1 as SGHAT and CDR2 as FQNNGV. CDR3 region: CASSLGDWSNSYEQYF. The CDR3 DNA reads TGTGCCAGCAGCTTAGGGGACTGGTCCAACTCCTACGAGCAGTACTTC.

This sequence joins TRBV19 and TRBJ2-3; 11 nucleotides agree with TRBD2. J was trimmed by 4 bases and V by 4 bases; bases with no gene match: 10. From germline, CDR1 is LNHDA and CDR2 SQIVND (reference sequence). This CDR3 has 17 amino acids. The CDR3 protein is CASSKWVTSGTSDTQYF. CDR3 coding DNA: TGTGCCAGTAGTAAGTGGGTGACTAGCGGGACGTCAGATACGCAGTATTTT.

This clonotype was recorded only once. This chain uses TRBV7-8 with TRBJ2-2, with 8 bases matching TRBD1. The CDR3 runs 16 residues. V trimming: 3 bases; J trimming: 4 bases; junction bases outside the gene matches: 7. Germline CDR1 is SGHVS and CDR2 is FQNEAQ. CDR3 sequence reads: CASSFWTGSSTGELFF. In nucleotides, the CDR3 is TGTGCCAGCAGCTTTTGGACAGGGTCGAGCACCGGGGAGCTGTTTTTT. The whole variable domain, remainder taken from reference TRBV7-8 and TRBJ2-2, is GAGVSQSPRYKVAKRGQDVALRCDPISGHVSLFWYQQALGQGPEFLTYFQNEAQLDKSGLPSDRFFAERPEGSVSTLKIQRTQQEDSAVYLCASSFWTGSSTGELFFGEGSRLTVL.